The entry below gives a single T cell receptor beta chain sequence along with its context. The antigen is unknown. Using immunoSEQ multiplex PCR, the repertoire was profiled, and TCRdb retains in-frame clones only, with some absent. Among about 30,000 clones listed, about 81% were seen once. The sample originates from a study of somatic mutations in cytotoxic T cells in rheumatoid arthritis. Study findings and constraints: An increase in CD8+ clonality with age was seen in rheumatoid arthritis patients but not in healthy controls. Clonality of CD8+ T cells, which was compared between rheumatoid arthritis patients and age-matched healthy controls, did not differ significantly.

The CDR3 has 13 residues. The J segment lost 4 bases and the V segment lost 5 bases, leaving 4 bases of the junction unmatched. In germline, CDR1 is LNHDA, CDR2 SQIVND (reference sequence). The chain employs TRBV19 and TRBJ1-1, with 7 positions matching TRBD1. The sequence derives from an adult with rheumatoid arthritis. Sequencing used CD8+ T cells sorted from blood. The chain's CDR3 is CASSVGGTTEAFF. For the CDR3, the DNA is TGTGCCAGTAGTGTAGGGGGCACCACTGAAGCTTTCTTT.